These T cell receptor beta chains were read from a single sample in a study of spatial heterogeneity in lung cancer. TCRdb reprocessed the 5' RACE reads with MiXCR, giving one entry per CDR3 protein. The sample has over 50,000 distinct CDR3 sequences, roughly 6.6% seen once. Sequencing used PBMCs, obtained at surgery. Source of these receptors: a female donor with early-stage non-small cell lung cancer. The CDR3 runs from the conserved cysteine through the conserved F or W. Each record gives: V gene, CDR3 protein.

TRBV6-5 | CASSYMSTDTQYF
TRBV3-1 | CASSQGGRSTDTQYF
TRBV7-3 | CASSSMGGQTQHF
TRBV28 | CASSTLTGALLSTNEKLFF
TRBV7-9 | CASSLTGDTGELFF
TRBV27 | CASTSGLITDTQYF
TRBV28 | CASTLEGQETQYF
TRBV20-1 | CSASGTDYSNQPQHF
TRBV28 | CAMAGWGGEAFF
TRBV6-4 | CASHRWNRDLRGNTEAFF
TRBV3-1 | CASSQGKGTGKLFF
TRBV5-1 | CASSLEGLADNEQFF
TRBV10-1 | CASSESGAGPNTEAFF
TRBV29-1 | CSVGDRGNIQYF
TRBV19 | CASKPRGSGGPPQFF
TRBV7-9 | CASSSPGTAVTSTDTQYF
TRBV12-3/TRBV12-4 | CASSSRGSGYTF
TRBV28 | CASSPPTPSRTEAFF
TRBV20-1 | CSLSAKGSKNIQYF
TRBV20-1 | CSARGRESYEQYF
TRBV27 | CASSLLGQGASPLHF
TRBV11-2 | CASSSLRSYNEQFF
TRBV4-2 | CASSQDFGQGQTQYF
TRBV20-1 | CSARGQGGPYEQYF
TRBV6-6 | CASSYVVGDLGTDF
TRBV28 | CASSPLQGNYGYTF
TRBV5-1 | CASSLATGGGELFF
TRBV21-1 | CASSKSDPLPGLVCSYSYNEQFF
TRBV25-1 | CASSAYQGSGEKLFF
TRBV12-3/TRBV12-4 | CASSPGGDAETF
TRBV3-1 | CASSQGDSTMNTEAFF
TRBV25-1 | CASRRGTDSPLHF
TRBV9 | CASSPQAVAGNQPQHF
TRBV2 | CASSARLPRETQYF
TRBV20-1 | CSATGGGVAKNIQYF
TRBV2 | CASSEGSSGNTIYF
TRBV19 | CASGRSGAQSNQPQHF
TRBV2 | CASRVTGEKLFF
TRBV9 | CASSVEGSSNQPQHF
TRBV28 | CASTSLGGRANQETQYF
TRBV5-1 | CASSLDTQETQYF
TRBV5-6 | CASSLQAGELFF
TRBV11-1 | CASSLGRYPEAFF
TRBV6-2/TRBV6-3 | CASSRTPGQAPQHF
TRBV7-6 | CASSATGLNTEAFF
TRBV9 | CASSQGYGNQPQHF
TRBV28 | CASRAGGTAEQYF
TRBV20-1 | CSAMGGGALDTQYF
TRBV28 | CASSSGSGRDEQFF
TRBV29-1 | CSVKGQFVTEAFF
TRBV7-3 | CASGRAVGDTQYF
TRBV28 | CASSLTGGGVDTEAFF
TRBV4-1 | CASSQEGATGTEAFF
TRBV28 | CASSGWTGEANQPQHF
TRBV27 | CASSSSRGLRTDTQYF
TRBV5-1 | CASSLEVGISGNTIYF
TRBV2 | CASSGLGANVLTF
TRBV6-1 | CASSSTANTGELFF
TRBV29-1 | CSVSSDYYEQYF
TRBV7-3 | CASSVSSGSTDTQYF